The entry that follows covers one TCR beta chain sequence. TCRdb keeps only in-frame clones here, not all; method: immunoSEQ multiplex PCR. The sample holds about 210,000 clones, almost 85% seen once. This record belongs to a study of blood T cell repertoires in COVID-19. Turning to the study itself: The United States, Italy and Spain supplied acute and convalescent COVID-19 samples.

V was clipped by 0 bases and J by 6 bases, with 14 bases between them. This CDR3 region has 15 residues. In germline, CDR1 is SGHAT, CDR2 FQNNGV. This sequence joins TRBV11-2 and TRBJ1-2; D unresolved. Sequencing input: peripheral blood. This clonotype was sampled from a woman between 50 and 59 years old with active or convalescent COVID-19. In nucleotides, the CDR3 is TGTGCCAGCAGCTTAGATCACTGGACTTCTCATGGCTACACCTTC. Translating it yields CASSLDHWTSHGYTF.